What follows describes a single T cell receptor (beta chain). Its target is not known. The data originate from a study of CXCR3-negative and CXCR3-positive naive CD8 T cells. Across the study: Each library held about 1.5 +/- 0.3 million TRB reads, 110 million to 150 million in total.

Researchers sorted around 300,000 cells of each CD8+ T cell subset in triplicate. UMI labels and 5' RACE were used to prepare the TRB cDNA libraries. TCRdb re-called the 5' RACE reads; one entry per CDR3 protein, DNA not given. This sample contains around 56,000 distinct CDR3 sequences. Findings of the study overall: Similar TRBV-TRBJ usage was seen in naive cells (both CXCR3-negative and CXCR3-positive), but memory cells differed. Relative to memory CD8+ cells, whose diversity was much lower, both naive subsets had comparably high diversity.

Germline CDR1 MNHEY, CDR2 SVGAGI. This CDR3 has 16 residues. Input material: naive CXCR3- CD8+ T cells from blood. Subset indicated: CD45RO-CCR7+CD27+CD95- naive CD8+ T cells lacking CXCR3 (TNR3-). This TCR was sampled from a human donor in good health. Some clones in this sample may be carry-over from other donors' samples. The chain links TRBV6-5 to TRBJ1-2; TCRdb's D call of TRBD1 is untestable without DNA. CDR3: CASSYFGQGGDYGYTF.